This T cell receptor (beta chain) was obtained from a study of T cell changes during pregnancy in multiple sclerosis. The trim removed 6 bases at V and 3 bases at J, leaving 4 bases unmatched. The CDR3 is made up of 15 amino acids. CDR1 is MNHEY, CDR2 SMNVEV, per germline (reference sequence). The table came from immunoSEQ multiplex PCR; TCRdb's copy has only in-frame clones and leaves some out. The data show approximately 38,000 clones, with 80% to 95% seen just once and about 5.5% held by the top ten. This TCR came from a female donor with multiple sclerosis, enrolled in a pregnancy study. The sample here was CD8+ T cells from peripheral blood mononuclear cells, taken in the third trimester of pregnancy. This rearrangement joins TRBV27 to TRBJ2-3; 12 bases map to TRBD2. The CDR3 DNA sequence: TGTGCCAGCAGGGGACTAGCGGGTCAGACAGATACGCAGTATTTT. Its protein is CASRGLAGQTDTQYF.